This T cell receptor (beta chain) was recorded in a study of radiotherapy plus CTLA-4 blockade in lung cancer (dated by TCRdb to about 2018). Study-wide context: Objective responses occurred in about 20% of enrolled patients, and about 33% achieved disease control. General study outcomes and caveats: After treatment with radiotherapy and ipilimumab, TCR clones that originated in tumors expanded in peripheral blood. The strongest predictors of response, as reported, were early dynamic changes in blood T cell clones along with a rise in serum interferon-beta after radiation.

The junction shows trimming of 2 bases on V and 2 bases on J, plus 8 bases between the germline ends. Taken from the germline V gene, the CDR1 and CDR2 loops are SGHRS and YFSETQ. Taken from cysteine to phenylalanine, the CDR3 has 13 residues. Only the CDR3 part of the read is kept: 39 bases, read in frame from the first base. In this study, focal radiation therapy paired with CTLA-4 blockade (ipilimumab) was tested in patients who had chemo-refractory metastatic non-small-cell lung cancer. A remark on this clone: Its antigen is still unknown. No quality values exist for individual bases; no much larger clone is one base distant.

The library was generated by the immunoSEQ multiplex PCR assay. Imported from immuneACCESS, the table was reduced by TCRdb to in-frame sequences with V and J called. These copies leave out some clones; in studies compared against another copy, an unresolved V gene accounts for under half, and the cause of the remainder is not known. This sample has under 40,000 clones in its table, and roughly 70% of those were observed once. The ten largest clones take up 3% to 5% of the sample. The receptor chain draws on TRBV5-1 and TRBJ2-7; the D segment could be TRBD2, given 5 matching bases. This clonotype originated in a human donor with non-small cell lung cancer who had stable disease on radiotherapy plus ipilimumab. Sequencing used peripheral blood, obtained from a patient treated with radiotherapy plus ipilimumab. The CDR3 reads CASSFGLAYEQYF. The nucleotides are TGCGCCAGCAGCTTCGGACTGGCCTACGAGCAGTACTTC.